The clone carrying this TCR beta chain occurred once. Germline V gene lookup returns CDR1 SGHVS and CDR2 FQNEAQ. The CDR3 is 20 residues long. Trimming at V came to 4 bases and at J to 1 base, leaving 11 bases not matched to a gene. The data derive from a study of blood T cell repertoires in COVID-19. The wider study: Researchers got acute and convalescent COVID-19 samples from the United States, Italy and Spain. From T cells, B-cell-depleted T cells, or PBMCs came the material, which was cDNA or gDNA.

In the original workflow: Reference gene primers were amplified, and this amplification served to estimate nucleated cell counts. The protocol was immunoSEQ multiplex PCR, while the TCRdb copy is restricted to in-frame clones and leaves out a portion. That table is the source of V, J and clone size, and D and trimming were worked out from the DNA. Among roughly 180,000 clones, around 87% were seen once, and the ten largest hold 0.99%. The clonotype was recovered from a man younger than 35 with acute or convalescent COVID-19. Sequencing was done on a sample of peripheral blood. This chain links TRBV7-8 with TRBJ2-1, with 15 bases that match TRBD2. In DNA form, the CDR3 reads TGTGCCAGCAGCTCTTACGCGGGACTAGCGGGGGGTGGATCCTACAATGAGCAGTTCTTC. Translated: CASSSYAGLAGGGSYNEQFF.